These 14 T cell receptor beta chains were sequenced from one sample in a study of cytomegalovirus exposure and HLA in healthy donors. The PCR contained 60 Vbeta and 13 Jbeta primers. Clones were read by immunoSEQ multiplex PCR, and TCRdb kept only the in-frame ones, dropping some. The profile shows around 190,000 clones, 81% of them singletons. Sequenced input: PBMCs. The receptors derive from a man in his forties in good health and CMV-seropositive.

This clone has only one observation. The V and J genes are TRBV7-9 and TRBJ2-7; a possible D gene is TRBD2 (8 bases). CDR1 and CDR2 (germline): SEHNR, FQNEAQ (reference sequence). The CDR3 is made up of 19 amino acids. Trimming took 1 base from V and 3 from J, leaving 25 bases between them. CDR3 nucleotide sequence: TGTGCCAGCAGCTTAGGCTGGGCTAGCGGGCAAGGGGGCTTCTACGAGCAGTACTTC. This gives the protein CASSLGWASGQGGFYEQYF.

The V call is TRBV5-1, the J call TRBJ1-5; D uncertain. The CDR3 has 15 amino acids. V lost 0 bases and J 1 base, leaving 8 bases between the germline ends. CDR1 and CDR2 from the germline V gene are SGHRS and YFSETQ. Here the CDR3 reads CASSLGGMSNQPQHF. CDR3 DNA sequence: TGCGCCAGCAGCTTGGGAGGGATGAGCAATCAGCCCCAGCATTTT. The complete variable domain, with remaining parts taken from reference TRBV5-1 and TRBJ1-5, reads KAGVTQTPRYLIKTRGQQVTLSCSPISGHRSVSWYQQTPGQGLQFLFEYFSETQRNKGNFPGRFSGRQFSNSRSEMNVSTLELGDSALYLCASSLGGMSNQPQHFGDGTRLSIL.

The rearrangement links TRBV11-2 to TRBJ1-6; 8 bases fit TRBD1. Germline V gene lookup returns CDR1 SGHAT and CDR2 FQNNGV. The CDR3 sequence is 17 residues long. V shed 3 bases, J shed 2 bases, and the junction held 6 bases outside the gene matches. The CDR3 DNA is TGTGCCAGCAGCTTTTTGTCAGGGGGCGCCTATAATTCACCCCTCCACTTT. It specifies CASSFLSGGAYNSPLHF.

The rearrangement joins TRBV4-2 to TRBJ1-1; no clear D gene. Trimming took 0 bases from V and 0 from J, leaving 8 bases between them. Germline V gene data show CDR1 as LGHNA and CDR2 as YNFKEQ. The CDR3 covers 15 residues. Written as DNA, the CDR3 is TGTGCCAGCAGCCAAGATGGTGGAGTGAACACTGAAGCTTTCTTT. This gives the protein CASSQDGGVNTEAFF.

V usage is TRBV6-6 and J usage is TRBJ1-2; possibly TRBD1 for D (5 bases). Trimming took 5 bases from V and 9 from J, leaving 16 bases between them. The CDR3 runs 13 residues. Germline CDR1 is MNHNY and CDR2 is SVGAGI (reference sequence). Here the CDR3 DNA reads TGTGCCAGCAGTCCGGCAGGGATGATAAGCTACACCTTC. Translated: CASSPAGMISYTF.

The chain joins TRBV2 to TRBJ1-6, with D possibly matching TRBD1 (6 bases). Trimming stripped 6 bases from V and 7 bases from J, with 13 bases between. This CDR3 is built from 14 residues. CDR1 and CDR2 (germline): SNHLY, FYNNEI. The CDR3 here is CASRTSGGNSPLHF. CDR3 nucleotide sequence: TGTGCCAGCAGAACGAGCGGGGGCAATTCACCCCTCCACTTT.

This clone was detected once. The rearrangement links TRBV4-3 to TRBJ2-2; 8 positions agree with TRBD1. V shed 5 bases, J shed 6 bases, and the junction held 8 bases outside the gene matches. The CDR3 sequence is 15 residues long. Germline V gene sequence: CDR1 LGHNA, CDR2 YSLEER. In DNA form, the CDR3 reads TGCGCCAGCAGCAGAACGACAGGGGTCGCCGGGGAGCTGTTTTTT. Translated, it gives CASSRTTGVAGELFF.

DNA for the CDR3: TGTGCCAGCAGTTCCTCCTGGGGGAGGAGCTATGGCTACACCTTC. This translates into CASSSSWGRSYGYTF. The rearrangement uses TRBV28 and TRBJ1-2; a possible D gene is TRBD1 (5 bases). In germline, CDR1 is MDHEN, CDR2 SYDVKM. The CDR3 loop spans 15 amino acids. V gave up 4 bases and J gave up 4 bases, with 16 bases separating them.

The DNA for the CDR3 is TGCAGCGTAGACACAGGGGGCGCCTATGGCTACACCTTC. Protein: CSVDTGGAYGYTF. The rearrangement uses TRBV29-1 and TRBJ1-2; 9 nucleotides agree with TRBD1. V lost 6 bases, J lost 4 bases, and 6 bases stayed unmatched. CDR1 is SQVTM and CDR2 is ANQGSEA in the germline V gene. The CDR3 loop spans 13 amino acids.

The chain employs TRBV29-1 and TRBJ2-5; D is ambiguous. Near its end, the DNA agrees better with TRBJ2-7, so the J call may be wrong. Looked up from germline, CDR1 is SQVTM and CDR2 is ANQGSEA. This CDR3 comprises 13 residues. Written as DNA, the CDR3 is TGCAGCGTTGATGCTCACAACGGGTACGAGCAGTACTTC. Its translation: CSVDAHNGYEQYF.

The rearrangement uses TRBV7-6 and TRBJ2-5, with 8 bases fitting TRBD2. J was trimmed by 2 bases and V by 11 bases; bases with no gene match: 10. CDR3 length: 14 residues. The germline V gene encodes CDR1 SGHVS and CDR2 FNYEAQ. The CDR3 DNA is TGTGCCGTAGCGAAGCGGGGGATACAAGAGACCCAGTACTTC. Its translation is CAVAKRGIQETQYF. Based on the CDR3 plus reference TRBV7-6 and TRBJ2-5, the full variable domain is GAGVSQSPRYKVTKRGQDVALRCDPISGHVSLYWYRQALGQGPEFLTYFNYEAQQDKSGLPNDRFSAERPEGSISTLTIQRTEQRDSAMYRCAVAKRGIQETQYFGPGTRLLVL.

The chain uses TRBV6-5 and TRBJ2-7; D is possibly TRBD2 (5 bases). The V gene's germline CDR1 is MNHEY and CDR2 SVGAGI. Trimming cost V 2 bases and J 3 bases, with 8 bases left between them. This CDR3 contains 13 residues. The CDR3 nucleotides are TGTGCCAGCAGTTACGGAGGAAACTACGAGCAGTACTTC. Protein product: CASSYGGNYEQYF.

CDR3 region: CASSPGRGSDTQYF. The CDR3 DNA is TGTGCCAGCAGCCCCGGGAGGGGGTCAGATACGCAGTATTTT. The chain combines TRBV27 with TRBJ2-3; TRBD2 matches at 8 bases. Germline CDR1 reads MNHEY; CDR2 reads SMNVEV (reference sequence). After removal of 6 bases from V and 4 bases from J, the junction contained 6 bases not matched to a gene. There are 14 residues in the CDR3.

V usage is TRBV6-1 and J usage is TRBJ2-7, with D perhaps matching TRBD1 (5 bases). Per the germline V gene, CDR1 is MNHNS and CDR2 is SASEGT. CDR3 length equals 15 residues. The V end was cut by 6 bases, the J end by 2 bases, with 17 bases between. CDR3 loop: CASRETARRTYEQYF. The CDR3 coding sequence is TGTGCCAGCAGGGAGACAGCCCGACGAACCTACGAGCAGTACTTC.